This T cell receptor beta chain originates from a study of identical twins. The length of the CDR3 is 16 residues. Trimming removed 3 bases at V and 5 bases at J, with 17 bases between. CDR1 is MGHRA and CDR2 is YSYEKL in the germline V gene. Using its own MiXCR run on the 5' RACE reads, TCRdb lists one record per CDR3 protein. The data hold about 690,000 distinct CDR3 sequences, with approximately 22% observed a single time. These data also featured in a second study, about T cells expressing NK-cell markers.

The sequencing sample was made of PBMCs. The chain is built from TRBV4-1 and TRBJ2-1; tentative D call: TRBD1 (6 bases). This TCR derives from a woman aged 18-29 years in good health. CDR3 residues: CASSHRTDFTHNEQFF. CDR3 in DNA: TGCGCCAGCAGCCATCGGACAGACTTTACTCACAATGAGCAGTTCTTC.